This TCR beta chain was recovered during a study of radiotherapy plus CTLA-4 blockade in lung cancer. Regarding the study as a whole: Clones of tumor-derived TCRs expanded in blood after radiotherapy plus ipilimumab.

Focal radiation was given together with CTLA-4 blockade (ipilimumab) to patients with chemo-refractory metastatic non-small-cell lung cancer. The V end was cut by 4 bases, the J end by 3 bases, with 16 bases between. Per germline, CDR1 GTSNPN and CDR2 SVGIG (reference sequence). This CDR3 contains 14 residues. Comment on this clone: Its specificity is unknown.

TCRdb keeps only in-frame clones here, not all; method: immunoSEQ multiplex PCR. The sample carries around 90,000 clones, roughly 80% recorded once. The sample was peripheral blood, taken from a patient treated with radiotherapy plus ipilimumab. This TCR was sampled from a human donor with non-small cell lung cancer who had stable disease on radiotherapy plus ipilimumab. The chain couples TRBV30 to TRBJ2-7; D may be TRBD1 (6 bases). CDR3 in DNA: TGTGCCTGGACCCTGGGTGGGGGCATCTACGAGCAGTACTTC. Protein product: CAWTLGGGIYEQYF.